This T cell receptor beta chain derives from a study of T cells after posttransplantation cyclophosphamide. Points from the study as a whole: Later blood repertoires were often dominated by clones from the donor CD8+ memory compartment. Recipient CMV seropositivity and CMV reactivation strongly tracked TRB clonality. TRB overlap between skin or GI tissue T cells and blood was limited.

This clone occurred many times. The antigen remains undetermined. Clones were sequenced by immunoSEQ multiplex PCR, and TCRdb holds only the in-frame ones, with some missing. The sample offers 5,000 or so clones and no singletons, the top ten holding under 30%. This CDR3 contains 11 residues. The germline CDR1 and CDR2 sequences are SQVTM and ANQGSEA. V shed 6 bases and J 4 bases; nucleotides not matched to a gene: 0. A marrow graft followed busulfan-fludarabine conditioning, with cyclophosphamide on days +3 and +4. Sequences were derived from PBMCs, sampled around 400 days after allogeneic stem cell transplant with posttransplant cyclophosphamide. The chain recombines TRBV29-1 with TRBJ1-3, with 7 positions matching TRBD1. The receptor comes from a male patient aged 55-69 years who received an allogeneic stem cell transplant from a related donor, was CMV-positive, and had acute GVHD only. Some of these T cells may belong to the graft donor. CDR3 region: CSVDRGNTIYF. The CDR3 DNA reads TGCAGCGTGGACAGGGGAAACACCATATATTTT. The whole variable domain, filled in from reference TRBV29-1 and TRBJ1-3, reads SAVISQKPSRDICQRGTSLTIQCQVDSQVTMMFWYRQQPGQSLTLIATANQGSEATYESGFVIDKFPISRPNLTFSTLTVSNMSPEDSSIYLCSVDRGNTIYFGEGSWLTVV.